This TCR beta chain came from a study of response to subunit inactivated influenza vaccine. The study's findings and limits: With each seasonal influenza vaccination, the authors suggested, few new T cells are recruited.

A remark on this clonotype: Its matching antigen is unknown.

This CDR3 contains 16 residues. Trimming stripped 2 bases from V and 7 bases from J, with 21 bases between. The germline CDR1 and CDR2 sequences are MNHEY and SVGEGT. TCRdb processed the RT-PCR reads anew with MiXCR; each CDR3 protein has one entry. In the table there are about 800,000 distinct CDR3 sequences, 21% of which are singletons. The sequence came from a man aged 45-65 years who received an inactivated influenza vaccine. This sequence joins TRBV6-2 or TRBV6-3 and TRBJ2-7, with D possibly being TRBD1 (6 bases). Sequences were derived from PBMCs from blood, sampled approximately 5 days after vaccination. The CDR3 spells CASSYTPGRGLWEQYF. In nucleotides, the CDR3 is TGTGCCAGCAGTTACACCCCTGGCAGGGGTCTGTGGGAGCAGTACTTC.